A selection of T cell receptor beta chains follows, all from one sample in a study of blood T cell repertoires in COVID-19. Sequencing used immunoSEQ multiplex PCR; TCRdb keeps in-frame clones, though not all of them. The sample has around 190,000 clones, about 85% seen once. The specimen was peripheral blood. Source of these receptors: a man aged 25-45 years with acute or convalescent COVID-19. Each CDR3 is given with its conserved first and last residue. The order of the fields is clone size, D gene, V gene, J gene, CDR3 protein, CDR3 DNA. A D gene is named only where the DNA matches it firmly. Rows give clone size only sometimes, using once, few, many, or a class for an expanded clone.

NA,TRBD1,TRBV27,TRBJ2-7,CASSLSRGTGTEQYF,TGTGCCAGCAGTTTATCGAGAGGGACAGGGACCGAGCAGTACTTC
NA,TRBD1,TRBV12-5,TRBJ1-3,CASGSGQGTNTIYF,TGTGCTAGTGGTTCGGGACAGGGGACAAACACCATATATTTT
NA,NA,TRBV5-1,TRBJ2-7,CASSLTTGSYEQYF,TGCGCCAGCAGCTTGACGACAGGCTCCTACGAGCAGTACTTC
NA,NA,TRBV9,TRBJ1-1,CASSSQGYTEAFF,TGTGCCAGCAGCAGCCAGGGGTACACTGAAGCTTTCTTT
NA,NA,TRBV28,TRBJ1-6,CASSLTGHNSPLHF,TGTGCCAGCAGTTTAACAGGGCATAATTCACCCCTCCACTTT
NA,TRBD1,TRBV5-4,TRBJ1-1,CATRQGTVVNTEAFF,TGTGCCACCAGACAGGGGACGGTGGTGAACACTGAAGCTTTCTTT
NA,NA,TRBV7-3,TRBJ2-5,CASSLAGRRETQYF,TGTGCCAGCAGCTTAGCGGGTCGACGAGAGACCCAGTACTTC
once,TRBD2,TRBV3-1/TRBV3-2,TRBJ2-1,CASSQDSVGGNEQFF,TGTGCCAGCAGCCAAGATTCTGTCGGGGGGAATGAGCAGTTCTTC
NA,TRBD2,TRBV11-2,TRBJ2-1,CASSSTSGRGSSYNEQFF,TGTGCCAGCAGCTCGACTAGCGGGAGGGGAAGCTCCTACAATGAGCAGTTCTTC
NA,TRBD2,TRBV5-1,TRBJ2-5,CASRGLAGVMETQYF,TGCGCCAGCAGGGGACTAGCGGGAGTGATGGAGACCCAGTACTTC
NA,NA,TRBV2,TRBJ1-1,CASRARGGNTEAFF,TGTGCCAGCAGGGCCCGTGGAGGGAACACTGAAGCTTTCTTT
few,NA,TRBV5-1,TRBJ1-1,CASSSGKNTEAFF,TGCGCCAGCAGCTCAGGGAAGAACACTGAAGCTTTCTTT
NA,NA,TRBV5-1,TRBJ1-5,CASSLGGVWSNQPQHF,TGCGCCAGCAGCTTGGGCGGGGTATGGAGCAATCAGCCCCAGCATTTT
NA,TRBD1,TRBV29-1,TRBJ1-1,CSVEVDRRLNTEAFF,TGCAGCGTTGAAGTGGACAGGAGGTTGAACACTGAAGCTTTCTTT
NA,TRBD1,TRBV29-1,TRBJ2-5,CSVATTGQGNRETQYF,TGCAGCGTTGCTACTACCGGACAGGGTAATCGGGAGACCCAGTACTTC
once,NA,TRBV7-8,TRBJ2-7,CAGGEDRDYEQYF,TGTGCCGGGGGGGAGGACAGGGACTACGAGCAGTACTTC
NA,TRBD1,TRBV28,TRBJ1-2,CATPSTPTGTGAEGYTF,TGTGCCACACCTTCCACACCCACCGGGACAGGGGCTGAAGGCTACACCTTC
NA,TRBD1,TRBV5-1,TRBJ2-5,CASSLAGQGGETQYF,TGCGCCAGCAGCTTGGCCGGACAGGGGGGCGAGACCCAGTACTTC
once,TRBD1,TRBV19,TRBJ1-2,CASSIRTGGRGDGYTF,TGTGCCAGTAGTATAAGGACAGGGGGCCGTGGAGATGGCTACACCTTC
NA,NA,TRBV6-5,TRBJ1-4,CASSYTVNEKLFF,TGTGCCAGCAGTTACACAGTTAATGAAAAACTGTTTTTT